The entry that follows covers one TCR beta chain sequence. Participants' own reports of clinical history determined their cohort assignment. Some clones are missing from TCRdb's copy, which holds only in-frame ones; the method was immunoSEQ multiplex PCR. Here the sample spans around 300,000 clones, around 87% being singletons. Trimming stripped 3 bases from V and 1 base from J, with 9 bases between. The germline V gene has CDR1 LNHDA and CDR2 SQIVND (reference sequence). The CDR3 spans 14 residues. This entry is derived from a study of blood T cell repertoires in COVID-19. In the study overall: COVID-19 samples from acute and convalescent phases originated in the United States, Italy and Spain. T cells, B-cell-depleted T cells, or PBMCs provided the cDNA or gDNA that served as material.

This clonotype was obtained from a woman in her late teens or twenties with acute COVID-19. The material sequenced was PBMCs or T cells enriched from blood (not recorded which). V and J are TRBV19 and TRBJ1-1, with unresolved D. DNA of the CDR3: TGTGCCAGTAGTATTGTGGGGAGGAACACTGAAGCTTTCTTT. This translates into CASSIVGRNTEAFF.